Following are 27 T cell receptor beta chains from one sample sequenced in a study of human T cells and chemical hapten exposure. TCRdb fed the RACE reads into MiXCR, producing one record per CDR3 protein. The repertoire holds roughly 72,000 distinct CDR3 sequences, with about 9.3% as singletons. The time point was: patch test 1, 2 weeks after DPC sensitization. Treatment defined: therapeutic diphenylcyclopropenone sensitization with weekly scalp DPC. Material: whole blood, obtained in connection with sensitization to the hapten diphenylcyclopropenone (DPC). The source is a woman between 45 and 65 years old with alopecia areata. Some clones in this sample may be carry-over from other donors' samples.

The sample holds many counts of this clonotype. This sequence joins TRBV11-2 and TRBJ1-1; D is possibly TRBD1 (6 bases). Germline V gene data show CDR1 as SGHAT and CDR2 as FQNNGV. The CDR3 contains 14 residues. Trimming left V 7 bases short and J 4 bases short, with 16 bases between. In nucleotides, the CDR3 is TGTGCCAGCAAACAGACAGGTGATAGCACTGAAGCTTTCTTT. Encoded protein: CASKQTGDSTEAFF.

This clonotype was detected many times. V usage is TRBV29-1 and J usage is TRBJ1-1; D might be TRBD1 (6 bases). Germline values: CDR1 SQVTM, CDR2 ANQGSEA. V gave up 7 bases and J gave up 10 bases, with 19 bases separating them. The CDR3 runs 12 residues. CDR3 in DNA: TGCAGCGCCCAGGGGACCGGGAAGGGAGCTTTCTTT. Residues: CSAQGTGKGAFF.

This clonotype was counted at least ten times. The DNA for the CDR3 is TGTGCCAGCAGCTTGGGCCCAGGGTCCACTAATGAAAAACTGTTTTTT. Encoded protein: CASSLGPGSTNEKLFF. The chain uses TRBV7-9 and TRBJ1-4; D is perhaps TRBD1 (5 bases). This CDR3 is built from 16 residues. Germline V gives CDR1 SEHNR, CDR2 FQNEAQ (reference sequence). The germline V and J ends were trimmed by 3 bases and 2 bases, with 13 bases remaining between them.

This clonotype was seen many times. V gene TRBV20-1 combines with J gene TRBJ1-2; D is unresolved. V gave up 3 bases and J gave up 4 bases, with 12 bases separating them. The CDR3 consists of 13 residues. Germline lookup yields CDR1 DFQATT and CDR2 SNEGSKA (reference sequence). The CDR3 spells CSARVMSGYGYTF. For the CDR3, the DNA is TGCAGTGCTAGGGTGATGAGCGGCTATGGCTACACCTTC.

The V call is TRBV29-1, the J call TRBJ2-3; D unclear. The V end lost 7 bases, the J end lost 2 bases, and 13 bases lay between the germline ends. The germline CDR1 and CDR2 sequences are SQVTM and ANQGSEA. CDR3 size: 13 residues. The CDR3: CSAARPPTDTQYF. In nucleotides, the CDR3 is TGCAGCGCTGCCAGGCCTCCCACAGATACGCAGTATTTT.

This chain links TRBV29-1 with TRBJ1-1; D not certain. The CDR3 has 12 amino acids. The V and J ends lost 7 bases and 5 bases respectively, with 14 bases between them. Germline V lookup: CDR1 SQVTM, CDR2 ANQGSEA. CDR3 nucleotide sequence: TGCAGCGGGGTCGGTGGGCGGACTGAAGCTTTCTTT. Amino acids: CSGVGGRTEAFF.

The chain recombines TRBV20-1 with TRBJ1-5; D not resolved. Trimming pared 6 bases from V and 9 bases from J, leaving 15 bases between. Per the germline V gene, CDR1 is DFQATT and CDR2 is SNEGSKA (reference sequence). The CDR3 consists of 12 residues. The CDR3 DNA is TGCAGTGCAACAAGACCGGGAGGGCCCCAGCATTTT. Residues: CSATRPGGPQHF.

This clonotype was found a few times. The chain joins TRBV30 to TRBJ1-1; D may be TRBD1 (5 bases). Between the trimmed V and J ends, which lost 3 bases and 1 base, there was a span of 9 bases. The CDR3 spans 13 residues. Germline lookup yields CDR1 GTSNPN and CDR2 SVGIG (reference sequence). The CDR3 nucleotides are TGTGCCTGGAGAAGGACACCGAACACTGAAGCTTTCTTT. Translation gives CAWRRTPNTEAFF. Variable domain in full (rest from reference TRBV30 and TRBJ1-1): SQTIHQWPATLVQPVGSPLSLECTVEGTSNPNLYWYRQAAGRGLQLLFYSVGIGQISSEVPQNLSASRPQDRQFILSSKKLLLSDSGFYLCAWRRTPNTEAFFGQGTRLTVV.

Here the CDR3 reads CASIPTGTGKAYEQYF. The CDR3 nucleotides read TGTGCCAGCATCCCCACGGGGACAGGGAAAGCCTACGAGCAGTACTTC. The chain couples TRBV28 to TRBJ2-7, with 9 bases lining up with TRBD1. The germline V gene has CDR1 MDHEN and CDR2 SYDVKM. V was clipped by 7 bases and J by 2 bases; unmatched bases: 12. The CDR3 runs to 16 residues.

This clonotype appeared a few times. The CDR3 nucleotides read TGTGCCAGCAGACCCGGGACAGGGGGCTTTACCAACGTCCTGACTTTC. It translates to CASRPGTGGFTNVLTF. V is TRBV6-2 or TRBV6-3 and J is TRBJ2-6; TRBD1 matches 12 bases. CDR3 length: 16 amino acids. J lost 8 bases, V lost 6 bases, and 8 bases had no gene match. CDR1 MNHEY and CDR2 SVGEGT come from the germline V gene.

This chain's CDR3 is CASTSGQGGETQYF. DNA of the CDR3: TGTGCCAGTACCTCTGGACAGGGAGGGGAGACCCAGTACTTC. J is TRBJ2-5 and V is TRBV19; a weak D match, TRBD1 (8 bases). This CDR3 has 14 amino acids. Trimming took off 7 bases at V and 5 bases at J, with 17 bases between the two ends. The germline CDR1 and CDR2 sequences are LNHDA and SQIVND (reference sequence).

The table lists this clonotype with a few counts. CDR3 bases: TGTGCCAGCAGTGAAGTCGGGCGCTTCACAGATACGCAGTATTTT. Translation: CASSEVGRFTDTQYF. This chain connects TRBV6-1 to TRBJ2-3; the D is unclear. CDR1 and CDR2 from the germline V gene are MNHNS and SASEGT. This CDR3 spans 15 amino acids. Trimming left V 1 base short and J 2 bases short, with 10 bases between.

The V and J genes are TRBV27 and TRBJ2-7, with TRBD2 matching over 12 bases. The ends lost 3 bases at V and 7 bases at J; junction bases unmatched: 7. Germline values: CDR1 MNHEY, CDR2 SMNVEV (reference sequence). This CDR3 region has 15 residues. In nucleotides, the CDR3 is TGTGCCAGCAGTTTCTTGACTAGCGGGAGAAGTGAGCAGTACTTC. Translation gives CASSFLTSGRSEQYF.

The CDR3 reads CASSQDGGLLTQYF. The DNA for the CDR3 is TGTGCCAGCAGCCAAGATGGAGGGCTCTTGACCCAGTACTTC. The gene calls are TRBV3-1 and TRBJ2-5; D is perhaps TRBD2 (6 bases). The CDR3 sequence is 14 residues long. Germline CDR1 LGHDT, CDR2 YNNKEL (reference sequence). The germline V and J ends were trimmed by 0 bases and 7 bases, with 12 bases remaining between them.

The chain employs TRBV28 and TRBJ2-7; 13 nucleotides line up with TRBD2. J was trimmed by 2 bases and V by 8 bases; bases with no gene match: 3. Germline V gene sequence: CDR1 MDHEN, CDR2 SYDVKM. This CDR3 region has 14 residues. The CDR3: CASGTSGIPYEQYF. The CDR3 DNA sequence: TGTGCCAGCGGGACTAGCGGGATTCCCTACGAGCAGTACTTC.

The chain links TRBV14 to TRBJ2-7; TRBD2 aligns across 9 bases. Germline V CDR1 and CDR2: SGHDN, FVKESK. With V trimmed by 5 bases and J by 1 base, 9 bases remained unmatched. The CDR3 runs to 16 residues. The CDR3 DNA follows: TGTGCCAGCAGCTCCTTAGCGGGAGAAGGTTCCTACGAGCAGTACTTC. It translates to CASSSLAGEGSYEQYF.

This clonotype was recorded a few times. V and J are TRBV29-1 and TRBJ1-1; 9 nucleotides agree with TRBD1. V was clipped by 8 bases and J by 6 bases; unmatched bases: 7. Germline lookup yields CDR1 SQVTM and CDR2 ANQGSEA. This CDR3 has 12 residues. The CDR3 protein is CSQTRTGAEAFF. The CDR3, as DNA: TGCAGCCAAACGCGGACAGGGGCTGAAGCTTTCTTT. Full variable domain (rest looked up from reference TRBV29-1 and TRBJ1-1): SAVISQKPSRDICQRGTSLTIQCQVDSQVTMMFWYRQQPGQSLTLIATANQGSEATYESGFVIDKFPISRPNLTFSTLTVSNMSPEDSSIYLCSQTRTGAEAFFGQGTRLTVV.

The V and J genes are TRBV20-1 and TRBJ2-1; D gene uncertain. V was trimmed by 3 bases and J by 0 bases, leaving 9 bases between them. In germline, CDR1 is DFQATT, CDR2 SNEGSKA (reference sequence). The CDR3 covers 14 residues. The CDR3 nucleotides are TGCAGTGCTAGCCTAGGCACCTCCTACAATGAGCAGTTCTTC. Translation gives CSASLGTSYNEQFF.

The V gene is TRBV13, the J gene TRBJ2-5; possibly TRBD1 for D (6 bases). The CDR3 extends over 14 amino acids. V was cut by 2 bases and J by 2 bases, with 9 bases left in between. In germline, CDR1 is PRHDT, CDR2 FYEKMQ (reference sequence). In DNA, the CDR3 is TGTGCCAGCAGCTTATTAGGACAGCAAGAGACCCAGTACTTC. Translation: CASSLLGQQETQYF.

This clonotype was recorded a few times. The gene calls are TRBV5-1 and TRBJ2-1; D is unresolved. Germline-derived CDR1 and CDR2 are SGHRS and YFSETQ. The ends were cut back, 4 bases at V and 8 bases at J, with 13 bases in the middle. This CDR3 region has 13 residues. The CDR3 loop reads CASSPRPMDEQFF. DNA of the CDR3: TGCGCCAGCAGCCCTCGGCCGATGGATGAGCAGTTCTTC.

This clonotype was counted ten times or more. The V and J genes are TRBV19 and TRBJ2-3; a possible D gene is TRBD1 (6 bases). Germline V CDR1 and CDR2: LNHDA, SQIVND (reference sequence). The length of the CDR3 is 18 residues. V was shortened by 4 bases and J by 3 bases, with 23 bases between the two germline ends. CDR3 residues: CASSSIGFGQGTTDTQYF. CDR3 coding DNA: TGTGCCAGTAGTAGTATCGGTTTTGGTCAGGGGACGACAGATACGCAGTATTTT. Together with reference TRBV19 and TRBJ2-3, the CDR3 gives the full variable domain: DGGITQSPKYLFRKEGQNVTLSCEQNLNHDAMYWYRQDPGQGLRLIYYSQIVNDFQKGDIAEGYSVSREKKESFPLTVTSAQKNPTAFYLCASSSIGFGQGTTDTQYFGPGTRLTVL.

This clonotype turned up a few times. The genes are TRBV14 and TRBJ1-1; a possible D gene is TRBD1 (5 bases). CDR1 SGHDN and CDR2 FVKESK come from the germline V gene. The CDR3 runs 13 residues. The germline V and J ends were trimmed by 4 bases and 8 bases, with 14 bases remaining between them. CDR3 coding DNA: TGTGCCAGCAGCCCCCTGTTGAGGGGCGAAGCTTTCTTT. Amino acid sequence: CASSPLLRGEAFF. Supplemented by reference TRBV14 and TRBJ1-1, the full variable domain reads EAGVTQFPSHSVIEKGQTVTLRCDPISGHDNLYWYRRVMGKEIKFLLHFVKESKQDESGMPNNRFLAERTGGTYSTLKVQPAELEDSGVYFCASSPLLRGEAFFGQGTRLTVV.

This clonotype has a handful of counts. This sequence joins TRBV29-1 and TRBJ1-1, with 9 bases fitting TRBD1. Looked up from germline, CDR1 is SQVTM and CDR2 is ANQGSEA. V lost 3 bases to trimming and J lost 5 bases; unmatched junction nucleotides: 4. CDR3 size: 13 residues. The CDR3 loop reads CSVEGQGGTEAFF. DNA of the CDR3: TGCAGCGTTGAGGGACAGGGCGGGACTGAAGCTTTCTTT. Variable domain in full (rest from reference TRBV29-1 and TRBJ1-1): SAVISQKPSRDICQRGTSLTIQCQVDSQVTMMFWYRQQPGQSLTLIATANQGSEATYESGFVIDKFPISRPNLTFSTLTVSNMSPEDSSIYLCSVEGQGGTEAFFGQGTRLTVV.

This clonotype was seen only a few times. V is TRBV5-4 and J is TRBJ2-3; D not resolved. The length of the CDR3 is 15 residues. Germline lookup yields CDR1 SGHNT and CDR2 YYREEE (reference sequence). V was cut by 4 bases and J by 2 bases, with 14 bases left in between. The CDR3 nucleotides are TGTGCCAGCAGCCCAGGTTTGCGGATCACAGATACGCAGTATTTT. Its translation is CASSPGLRITDTQYF.

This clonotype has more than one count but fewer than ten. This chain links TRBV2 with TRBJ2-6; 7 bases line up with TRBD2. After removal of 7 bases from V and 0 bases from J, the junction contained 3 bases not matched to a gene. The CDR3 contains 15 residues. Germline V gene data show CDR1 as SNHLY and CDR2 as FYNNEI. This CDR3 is CASTGRLSGANVLTF. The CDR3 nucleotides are TGTGCCAGCACCGGGAGGCTCTCTGGGGCCAACGTCCTGACTTTC.

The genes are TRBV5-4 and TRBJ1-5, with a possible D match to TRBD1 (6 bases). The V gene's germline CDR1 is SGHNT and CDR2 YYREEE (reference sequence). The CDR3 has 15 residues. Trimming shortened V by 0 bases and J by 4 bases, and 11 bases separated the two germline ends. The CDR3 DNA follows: TGTGCCAGCAGCTTGGGGGGGGGCATAAATCAGCCCCAGCATTTT. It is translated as CASSLGGGINQPQHF.

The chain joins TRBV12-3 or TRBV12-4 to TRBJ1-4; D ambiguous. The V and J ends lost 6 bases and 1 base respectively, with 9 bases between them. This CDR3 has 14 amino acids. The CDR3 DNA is TGTGCCAGCAGCTTTGGGGTAACTAATGAAAAACTGTTTTTT. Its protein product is CASSFGVTNEKLFF.